Listed below are T cell receptor beta chains from one sample, sequenced in a study of cytomegalovirus exposure and HLA in healthy donors. Profiled with immunoSEQ multiplex PCR; TCRdb holds only in-frame clones, not every one. The sample consists of approximately 260,000 clones, 70% to 90% of them appearing once. Sequenced input: PBMCs. The receptors stem from a woman between 35 and 50 years old in good health and CMV-seropositive. CDR3s include the opening cysteine and the closing phenylalanine or tryptophan. D genes are given only for firm matches. The size field is filled for only some rows; it gives once, few, many or a size class.

J | V | D | size | CDR3 | DNA
TRBJ2-7 | TRBV28 | TRBD1 | NA | CASSSTGGPYEQYF | TGTGCCAGCAGCTCAACAGGGGGCCCTTACGAGCAGTACTTC
TRBJ1-1 | TRBV5-1 | TRBD1 | NA | CASSEGQGNTEAFF | TGCGCCAGCAGCGAGGGACAGGGGAACACTGAAGCTTTCTTT
TRBJ2-2 | TRBV11-3 | NA | NA | CASSSDFYTGELFF | TGTGCCAGCAGCTCGGACTTTTACACCGGGGAGCTGTTTTTT
TRBJ1-5 | TRBV2 | NA | NA | CASSGRTDSNQPQHF | TGTGCCAGCAGTGGGAGGACAGATAGCAATCAGCCCCAGCATTTT
TRBJ1-1 | TRBV18 | NA | once | CASSPISGVNTEAFF | TGTGCCAGCTCACCAATATCAGGGGTGAACACTGAAGCTTTCTTT
TRBJ1-4 | TRBV5-1 | NA | NA | CASMGQPNEKLFF | TGCGCCAGCATGGGCCAGCCTAATGAAAAACTGTTTTTT
TRBJ2-5 | TRBV6-6 | TRBD1 | NA | CASSYYRTGGAETQYF | TGTGCCAGCAGTTACTATAGGACAGGGGGCGCAGAGACCCAGTACTTC
TRBJ1-2 | TRBV30 | TRBD1 | NA | CAWNLDRGHGYTF | TGTGCCTGGAACCTGGACAGGGGGCATGGCTACACCTTC
TRBJ1-1 | TRBV7-6 | NA | NA | CASSLEETNTEAFF | TGTGCCAGCAGCTTAGAGGAGACGAACACTGAAGCTTTCTTT
TRBJ1-1 | TRBV5-6 | NA | NA | CASSLGQAMNTEAFF | TGTGCCAGCAGCTTGGGACAGGCGATGAACACTGAAGCTTTCTTT
TRBJ1-5 | TRBV5-1 | NA | NA | CASREGVTNNQPQHF | TGCGCCAGTAGAGAGGGGGTTACTAACAATCAGCCCCAGCATTTT
TRBJ1-2 | TRBV28 | NA | NA | CASTQDDYGYTF | TGTGCCAGTACGCAGGATGACTATGGCTACACCTTC
TRBJ1-5 | TRBV27 | TRBD1 | NA | CASKTGGNQPQHF | TGTGCCAGCAAAACAGGGGGAAATCAGCCCCAGCATTTT
TRBJ2-1 | TRBV18 | TRBD2 | NA | CASSPSGGGNEQFF | TGTGCCAGCTCACCAAGCGGGGGAGGCAATGAGCAGTTCTTC
TRBJ2-7 | TRBV5-6 | NA | NA | CASSLRLHSVEQYF | TGTGCCAGCAGCTTGCGCCTCCATTCGGTCGAGCAGTACTTC
TRBJ1-5 | TRBV5-1 | TRBD1 | NA | CASSPKGQGRIYNQPQHF | TGCGCCAGCAGCCCAAAGGGACAGGGACGGATTTATAATCAGCCCCAGCATTTT
TRBJ2-5 | TRBV19 | TRBD2 | NA | CASSGLAGGSETQYF | TGTGCCAGTAGCGGACTAGCGGGAGGTTCCGAGACCCAGTACTTC
TRBJ2-2 | TRBV5-1 | NA | NA | CASSLDGRGVTGELFF | TGCGCCAGCAGCTTGGATGGCAGGGGTGTCACCGGGGAGCTGTTTTTT
TRBJ2-5 | TRBV30 | TRBD1 | NA | CAWGGARGQAKETQYF | TGTGCCTGGGGCGGGGCTAGGGGACAGGCTAAAGAGACCCAGTACTTC
TRBJ1-1 | TRBV30 | TRBD1 | once | CAWTDPGQGAFF | TGTGCCTGGACCGACCCGGGACAGGGGGCTTTCTTT
TRBJ1-1 | TRBV10-3 | NA | NA | CAISEGGMNTEAFF | TGTGCCATCAGTGAGGGGGGGATGAACACTGAAGCTTTCTTT
TRBJ1-3 | TRBV5-6 | NA | NA | CASSLWGVNSGNTIYF | TGTGCCAGCAGCTTGTGGGGGGTTAACTCTGGAAACACCATATATTTT
TRBJ2-7 | TRBV7-9 | NA | NA | CASSLGVGNNYEQYF | TGTGCCAGCAGCTTAGGGGTCGGGAACAACTACGAGCAGTACTTC
TRBJ2-1 | TRBV27 | TRBD2 | NA | CASSFDPTSDPSYNEQFF | TGTGCCAGCAGTTTCGACCCTACTAGCGACCCCTCCTACAATGAGCAGTTCTTC
TRBJ1-5 | TRBV19 | TRBD1 | NA | CASSTGLPGQEHF | TGTGCCAGTAGTACCGGACTTCCGGGACAGGAGCATTTT
TRBJ1-1 | TRBV6-5 | NA | NA | CASSHGQTNTEAFF | TGTGCCAGCAGTCACGGACAGACGAACACTGAAGCTTTCTTT
TRBJ2-2 | TRBV6-1 | TRBD2 | NA | CASREIAGGDTGELFF | TGTGCCAGCAGGGAAATAGCGGGAGGAGACACCGGGGAGCTGTTTTTT
TRBJ1-1 | TRBV6-5 | TRBD1 | NA | CASRRTGNRNTEAFF | TGTGCCAGCAGGCGGACAGGGAATCGGAACACTGAAGCTTTCTTT
TRBJ2-7 | TRBV7-2 | TRBD2 | few | CASSPGTSESYEQYF | TGTGCCAGCAGCCCAGGGACTAGCGAGTCCTACGAGCAGTACTTC
TRBJ2-7 | TRBV4-3 | NA | NA | CASSQDGEAGYEQYF | TGCGCCAGCAGCCAAGATGGGGAGGCTGGCTACGAGCAGTACTTC
TRBJ1-5 | TRBV4-3 | NA | NA | CASSQGGGPNQPQHF | TGCGCCAGCAGCCAAGGGGGGGGGCCCAACCAGCCCCAGCATTTT